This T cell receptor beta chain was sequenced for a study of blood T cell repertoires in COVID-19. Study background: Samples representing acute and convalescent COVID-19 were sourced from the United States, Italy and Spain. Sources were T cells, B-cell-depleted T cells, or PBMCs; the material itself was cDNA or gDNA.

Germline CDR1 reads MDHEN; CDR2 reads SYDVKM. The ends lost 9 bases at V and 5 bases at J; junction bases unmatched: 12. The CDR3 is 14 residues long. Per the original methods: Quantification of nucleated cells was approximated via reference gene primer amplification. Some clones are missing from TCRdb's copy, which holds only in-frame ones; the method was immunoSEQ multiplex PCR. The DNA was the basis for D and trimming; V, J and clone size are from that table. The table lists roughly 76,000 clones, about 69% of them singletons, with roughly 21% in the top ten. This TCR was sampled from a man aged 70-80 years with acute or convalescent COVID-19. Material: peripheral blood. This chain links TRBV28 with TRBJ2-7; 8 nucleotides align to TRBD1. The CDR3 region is CARKPLDRANEQYF. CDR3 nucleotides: TGTGCCAGGAAGCCCTTGGACAGGGCAAACGAGCAGTACTTC.